This record looks at one TCR beta chain sequence and its context. The antigen remains unidentified. The data derive from a study of Graves' ophthalmopathy and Graves' hyperthyroidism. General observations from the study: Blood was where most expanded thyroid clonotypes above 0.001 frequency also turned up. Ophthalmopathy versus stable hyperthyroidism: 13-signature model gave 85% to 90% sensitivity, around 81% specificity.

The hyperthyroidism patients, aged 18 to 65, had been newly diagnosed, with under 2 months' duration. Pregnant or lactating patients and those with other autoimmune diseases or uncontrolled infections were excluded. As the template, RNA transcripts were used to amplify TCR beta CDR3 regions. A first-round RT-PCR used HTBI primers, followed by a second-round multiplex PCR. TCRdb ran MiXCR on the multiplex PCR reads and lists one entry per CDR3 protein. This repertoire shows over a million distinct CDR3 sequences, about two fifths found once; its top ten account for roughly 11%. V trimming: 6 bases; J trimming: 5 bases; junction bases outside the gene matches: 4. Germline loops: CDR1 SGHNT, CDR2 YYREEE (reference sequence). The CDR3 extends over 13 amino acids.

The sequenced material came from peripheral blood or thyroid tissue (not recorded which). This sequence originates from an adult man with Graves' hyperthyroidism. The rearrangement joins TRBV5-4 to TRBJ2-7; 11 bases align to TRBD2. The CDR3 bases are TGTGCCAGCACCTCGACTAGCGGGAACGAGCAGTACTTC. It specifies CASTSTSGNEQYF.